Presented here are 14 T cell receptor beta chains from one specimen sequenced in a study of OX40 agonist ivuxolimab in advanced cancers. Library creation used the immunoSEQ multiplex PCR assay. TCRdb took this table from immuneACCESS and kept in-frame rearrangements with V and J called. Such tables lack part of the clones; where checked against another copy, unresolved V genes explain under half of the gap, and the rest is unexplained. This sample gives roughly 100,000 clones in total; 90% of them show up just once. 1.5% to 2% of the sample comes from the top ten. This specimen was CD4+ or CD8+ T cells sorted from blood, taken in a trial of the OX40 agonist ivuxolimab. Receptor source: an adult with an advanced solid tumor such as melanoma, head and neck, liver or kidney cancer.

This chain uses TRBV28 with TRBJ2-3; 7 nucleotides align to TRBD2. This CDR3 has 16 residues. In germline, CDR1 is MDHEN, CDR2 SYDVKM. With 6 bases clipped from V and 3 bases from J, the junction kept 12 bases outside the gene matches. CDR3 residues: CASSRTSALGTDTQYF. The CDR3 coding sequence is TGTGCCAGCAGCCGTACTAGCGCCCTAGGGACAGATACGCAGTATTTT.

This chain links TRBV18 with TRBJ2-7, with D maybe TRBD1 (6 bases). The length of the CDR3 is 13 residues. V gave up 3 bases and J gave up 6 bases, with 12 bases separating them. Germline-derived CDR1 and CDR2 are KGHSH and LQKENI. The CDR3 sequence: CASSPAGASEQYF. CDR3 nucleotide sequence: TGTGCCAGCTCACCTGCAGGGGCCAGCGAGCAGTACTTC.

The CDR3 nucleotides are TGTGCCAGCAGCCCAGACCCCACCGGGGAGCTGTTTTTT. Residues: CASSPDPTGELFF. The gene calls are TRBV7-3 and TRBJ2-2; D not resolved. CDR1 and CDR2 (germline): SGHTA, FQGTGA. CDR3 length: 13 amino acids. V lost 5 bases, J lost 4 bases, and 8 bases lay in between.

The chain carries TRBV4-2 and TRBJ2-1, with TRBD2 matching 14 bases. CDR3 length: 17 residues. J lost 7 bases, V lost 1 base, and 6 bases had no gene match. Per germline, CDR1 LGHNA and CDR2 YNFKEQ. The CDR3 spells CASSQGRGLAGVNEQFF. The CDR3 nucleotides read TGTGCCAGCAGCCAAGGAAGGGGACTAGCGGGAGTGAATGAGCAGTTCTTC.

This chain uses TRBV7-2 with TRBJ1-5; D gene unclear. V was clipped by 6 bases and J by 5 bases, with 14 bases between them. The germline CDR1 and CDR2 sequences are SGHTA and FQGNSA. The CDR3 loop spans 14 amino acids. This CDR3 reads CASSWGAADQPQHF. DNA for the CDR3: TGTGCCAGCAGTTGGGGTGCTGCCGATCAGCCCCAGCATTTT.

The chain joins TRBV7-9 to TRBJ2-7; D is possibly TRBD1 (5 bases). V gave up 0 bases and J gave up 6 bases, with 18 bases separating them. This CDR3 region has 16 residues. Germline CDR1 and CDR2: SEHNR and FQNEAQ (reference sequence). The CDR3 loop is CASSLARSAGSAEQYF. The CDR3 nucleotides are TGTGCCAGCAGCTTAGCGAGGTCGGCAGGGTCCGCCGAGCAGTACTTC. The full variable domain, rest sourced from reference TRBV7-9 and TRBJ2-7, is DTGVSQNPRHKITKRGQNVTFRCDPISEHNRLYWYRQTLGQGPEFLTYFQNEAQLEKSRLLSDRFSAERPKGSFSTLEIQRTEQGDSAMYLCASSLARSAGSAEQYFGPGTRLTVT.

The chain couples TRBV5-3 to TRBJ2-7; 13 bases are shared with TRBD2. TRBV5-3 is marked as an open reading frame, function uncertain. The CDR3 sequence is 19 residues long. The J segment lost 0 bases and the V segment lost 5 bases, leaving 14 bases of the junction unmatched. The CDR3 sequence is CARSRKVGLAGQSSYEQYF. The CDR3, as DNA: TGTGCCAGAAGTCGGAAGGTGGGACTAGCGGGGCAGAGCTCCTACGAGCAGTACTTC.

The CDR3 DNA reads as TGCAGCGTTACGACAGGAATGAACACTGAAGCTTTCTTT. Amino acid sequence: CSVTTGMNTEAFF. The J gene is TRBJ1-1, the V gene TRBV29-1; TRBD1 might be the D (6 bases). The CDR3 contains 13 residues. V gave up 5 bases and J gave up 0 bases, with 10 bases separating them. The germline gives CDR1 SQVTM, CDR2 ANQGSEA.

The CDR3 loop reads CACQTTPYNEQFF. In DNA, the CDR3 is TGTGCCTGTCAAACGACTCCATACAATGAGCAGTTCTTC. The chain is built from TRBV30 and TRBJ2-1; D not certain. The CDR3 is 13 residues long. The V end lost 6 bases, the J end lost 4 bases, and 13 bases lay between the germline ends. Germline V gene sequence: CDR1 GTSNPN, CDR2 SVGIG (reference sequence).

This clone appeared once. The rearrangement uses TRBV2 and TRBJ1-3, with no clear D. Deletions cut 5 bases from V and 2 bases from J, with 7 bases between. Germline lookup yields CDR1 SNHLY and CDR2 FYNNEI. The CDR3 contains 13 residues. CDR3 sequence reads: CASSRATGNTIYF. For the CDR3, the DNA is TGTGCCAGCAGTAGGGCTACTGGAAACACCATATATTTT.

This chain links TRBV28 with TRBJ1-6; 8 bases align to TRBD1. The CDR3 consists of 16 residues. Unmatched junction bases numbered 12, after V lost 6 bases and J lost 8 bases. Germline loops: CDR1 MDHEN, CDR2 SYDVKM. The CDR3 nucleotides read TGTGCCAGCAGATCCCCTGGACAGGGAGAATATTCACCCCTCCACTTT. It specifies CASRSPGQGEYSPLHF.

The gene calls are TRBV4-3 and TRBJ2-3; D not certain. V was trimmed by 0 bases and J by 0 bases, leaving 7 bases between them. Germline V CDR1 and CDR2: LGHNA, YSLEER. The CDR3 has 15 amino acids. The CDR3 is CASSQDYHSTDTQYF. The CDR3 DNA reads TGCGCCAGCAGCCAAGACTACCACAGCACAGATACGCAGTATTTT.

CDR3 loop: CASGDRDYGYTF. DNA of the CDR3: TGTGCCAGCGGGGACAGGGACTATGGCTACACCTTC. The V and J genes are TRBV6-5 and TRBJ1-2; TRBD1 matches 9 bases. The junction had 1 base not matched to a gene; V was cut back by 8 bases and J by 3 bases. Germline assignment: CDR1 MNHEY and CDR2 SVGAGI. The length of the CDR3 is 12 residues.

The chain uses TRBV30 and TRBJ2-3; no reliable D call. The germline V gene has CDR1 GTSNPN and CDR2 SVGIG (reference sequence). V lost 3 bases to trimming and J lost 4 bases, with 8 bases between them. The CDR3 extends over 12 amino acids. The CDR3 DNA sequence: TGTGCCTGGAGGGCCTACGCAGATACGCAGTATTTT. Amino acids: CAWRAYADTQYF.